Below are 31 T cell receptor beta chains sequenced from a single sample in a study of blood T cell repertoires in COVID-19 (dated by TCRdb to the early 2020s). The library was generated by the immunoSEQ multiplex PCR assay. TCRdb holds this immuneACCESS table with in-frame rearrangements only. Some clones are missing; in checked studies, unresolved V genes explain under half, and the rest has no known cause. The table for this sample lists approximately 230,000 clones; less than 85% of them were counted only once. The ten most abundant clones make up more than 4.5% of the sample. What was sequenced was peripheral blood. These TCRs come from a woman older than 75 with active or convalescent COVID-19.

With respect to this clone: A single base separates this from a much larger clone, so it may be a read error. The J gene is TRBJ1-1, the V gene TRBV19; 8 bases agree with TRBD1. V shed 7 bases, J shed 0 bases, and the junction held 7 bases outside the gene matches. The CDR3 loop spans 15 amino acids. From germline, CDR1 is LNHDA and CDR2 SQIVND (reference sequence). CDR3 region: CASTRTGRMNTEAFF. CDR3 DNA: TGTGCCAGTACCCGGACAGGGAGGATGAACACTGAAGCTTTCTTT.

Note on this clone: At one end the junction does not follow the germline gene, possibly because of a read error. The rearrangement uses TRBV3-1 (or the pseudogene TRBV3-2) and TRBJ2-3; a possible D gene is TRBD1 (6 bases). CDR3 size: 16 residues. Germline V lookup: CDR1 LGHDT, CDR2 YNNKEL (reference sequence). The CDR3 here is CATSSLPGVFTDTQYF. CDR3 in DNA: TGTGCCACCAGCAGCCTGCCAGGGGTGTTCACAGATACGCAGTATTTT.

The chain carries TRBV29-1 and TRBJ2-3; no firm D call. V lost 3 bases and J 2 bases, leaving 6 bases between the germline ends. The CDR3 length is 12 residues. CDR1 and CDR2 from the germline V gene are SQVTM and ANQGSEA. The CDR3, as DNA: TGCAGCGTTGACCCTAACACAGATACGCAGTATTTT. This gives the protein CSVDPNTDTQYF.

The V call is TRBV15, the J call TRBJ1-1, with D possibly TRBD1 on 6 matching bases. The CDR3 spans 15 residues. Germline V gene data show CDR1 as LNHNV and CDR2 as YYDKDF (reference sequence). The V and J ends lost 1 base and 0 bases respectively, with 9 bases between them. The CDR3 DNA reads TGTGCCACCAGCAGAGGGGGACAAGTGAACACTGAAGCTTTCTTT. Translated: CATSRGGQVNTEAFF. The whole variable domain, filled in from reference TRBV15 and TRBJ1-1, reads DAMVIQNPRYQVTQFGKPVTLSCSQTLNHNVMYWYQQKSSQAPKLLFHYYDKDFNNEADTPDNFQSRRPNTSFCFLDIRSPGLGDTAMYLCATSRGGQVNTEAFFGQGTRLTVV.

The chain links TRBV9 to TRBJ2-7; D is uncertain. The germline V gene has CDR1 SGDLS and CDR2 YYNGEE. The CDR3 is 14 residues long. Deletions cut 0 bases from V and 0 bases from J, with 7 bases between. This CDR3 is CASSVDISSYEQYF. In nucleotides, the CDR3 is TGTGCCAGCAGCGTAGATATCAGCTCCTACGAGCAGTACTTC.

This clone was picked up one time. The chain is built from TRBV28 and TRBJ2-7; D is unresolved. The CDR3 extends over 12 amino acids. The V end lost 6 bases, the J end lost 7 bases, and 13 bases lay between the germline ends. Germline V gene lookup returns CDR1 MDHEN and CDR2 SYDVKM. CDR3: CASRLVEAEQYF. The CDR3 DNA sequence: TGTGCCAGCAGGCTAGTTGAGGCGGAGCAGTACTTC.

The rearrangement joins TRBV6-5 to TRBJ1-6, with 8 bases aligning to TRBD1. J lost 8 bases, V lost 5 bases, and 8 bases had no gene match. In germline, CDR1 is MNHEY, CDR2 SVGAGI. The CDR3 contains 15 residues. This chain's CDR3 is CASSRTGQFDSPLHF. CDR3 DNA: TGTGCCAGCAGTAGGACAGGGCAATTCGATTCACCCCTCCACTTT.

The genes are TRBV21-1 and TRBJ1-2. TRBV21-1 corresponds to a pseudogene. This CDR3 comprises 13 residues. In DNA form, the CDR3 reads TGTGCCAGCAGCAGAGGTTTTGAGGATGGCTACACCTTC. Its protein product is CASSRGFEDGYTF.

The chain combines TRBV27 with TRBJ1-2; 8 bases are a match to TRBD1. The CDR3 extends over 14 amino acids. V was clipped by 7 bases and J by 4 bases; unmatched bases: 8. Germline lookup yields CDR1 MNHEY and CDR2 SMNVEV (reference sequence). In nucleotides, the CDR3 is TGTGCCAGCAAACCGGGACAGGAACTCTATGGCTACACCTTC. Translated: CASKPGQELYGYTF.

V usage is TRBV11-3 and J usage is TRBJ2-1, with 9 bases aligning to TRBD2. V lost 4 bases, J lost 7 bases, and 8 bases stayed unmatched. CDR1 and CDR2 from the germline V gene are SGHNT and YENEEA. This CDR3 region has 15 residues. As DNA, the CDR3 is TGTGCCAGCAGCTCGTCAACTAGCGGGCCTAATGAGCAGTTCTTC. This translates into CASSSSTSGPNEQFF.

The V call is TRBV18, the J call TRBJ2-1; 14 bases align to TRBD2. The V gene end was trimmed by 6 bases and the J gene end by 8 bases; junction bases not matched to a gene: 9. CDR1 is KGHSH and CDR2 is LQKENI in the germline V gene. CDR3 length: 16 amino acids. CDR3 DNA sequence: TGTGCCAGCTCCCCGACCGGACTAGCGGGGGGTCATGAGCAGTTCTTC. It yields the protein CASSPTGLAGGHEQFF.

The count of this clone is one. This chain joins TRBV5-1 and TRBJ2-3, with D hard to call. This CDR3 is built from 13 residues. Looked up from germline, CDR1 is SGHRS and CDR2 is YFSETQ. V was clipped by 0 bases and J by 4 bases, with 6 bases between them. The CDR3 reads CASSLAPSDTQYF. CDR3 DNA: TGCGCCAGCAGCTTGGCCCCTTCAGATACGCAGTATTTT.

J is TRBJ1-2 and V is TRBV7-2; TRBD1 matches 7 bases. This CDR3 has 13 residues. The junction had 7 bases not matched to a gene; V was cut back by 4 bases and J by 8 bases. CDR1 is SGHTA, CDR2 FQGNSA, per germline. The CDR3 DNA reads TGTGCCAGCAGCTCAGACAGGGTGGGAGGCTACACCTTC. Its protein product is CASSSDRVGGYTF.

The chain combines TRBV13 with TRBJ2-2, with TRBD1 identical over 10 bases. The germline V gene has CDR1 PRHDT and CDR2 FYEKMQ (reference sequence). This CDR3 contains 16 residues. V dropped 5 bases and J dropped 7; count of bases not matched to a gene: 10. This CDR3 is CASSLDRGKGGGELFF. For the CDR3, the DNA is TGTGCCAGCAGCCTGGACAGGGGGAAGGGTGGCGGGGAGCTGTTTTTT.

The CDR3 loop reads CASSQQGDYGYTF. In DNA form, the CDR3 reads TGTGCCAGCAGCCAACAGGGAGACTATGGCTACACCTTC. The V and J genes are TRBV7-8 and TRBJ1-2; tentatively, D is TRBD1 (6 bases). This CDR3 has 13 residues. Germline V lookup: CDR1 SGHVS, CDR2 FQNEAQ. V was shortened by 5 bases and J by 3 bases, with 10 bases between the two germline ends.

CDR3 amino acids: CASRLGTSGSNEQFF. The DNA of the CDR3 is TGTGCCAGCAGACTCGGGACTAGCGGGAGCAATGAGCAGTTCTTC. The chain combines TRBV28 with TRBJ2-1; 14 nucleotides agree with TRBD2. CDR3 length: 15 amino acids. V lost 6 bases, J lost 6 bases, and 4 bases stayed unmatched. Germline CDR1 reads MDHEN; CDR2 reads SYDVKM. Full variable domain (outside the CDR3, taken from reference TRBV28 and TRBJ2-1): DVKVTQSSRYLVKRTGEKVFLECVQDMDHENMFWYRQDPGLGLRLIYFSYDVKMKEKGDIPEGYSVSREKKERFSLILESASTNQTSMYLCASRLGTSGSNEQFFGPGTRLTVL.

The CDR3 nucleotides are TGTGCCAGCAGTGAACAACTCGTTAGCAATCAGCCCCAGCATTTT. This encodes CASSEQLVSNQPQHF. V is TRBV2 and J is TRBJ1-5; D is undetermined. Trimming left V 2 bases short and J 0 bases short, with 8 bases between. From germline, CDR1 is SNHLY and CDR2 FYNNEI. The CDR3 runs 15 residues.

Written as DNA, the CDR3 is TGTGCCAGCAGCTTGTGGCCGGGACAGGGGACTGAAGCTTTCTTT. Translated, it gives CASSLWPGQGTEAFF. This chain uses TRBV5-5 with TRBJ1-1; the match to TRBD1 covers 10 bases. The V and J ends lost 1 base and 5 bases, in that order; junction bases with no gene match: 5. The germline CDR1 and CDR2 sequences are SGHKS and YYEKEE (reference sequence). The CDR3 loop spans 15 amino acids.

This sequence joins TRBV28 and TRBJ1-5, with D unclear. The CDR3 is made up of 15 amino acids. CDR1 is MDHEN and CDR2 is SYDVKM in the germline V gene. Trimming left V 3 bases short and J 4 bases short, with 13 bases between. The CDR3 DNA is TGTGCCAGCAGTTTCCCCCCCGGACTAAATCAGCCCCAGCATTTT. It translates to CASSFPPGLNQPQHF.

V and J are TRBV6-6 and TRBJ1-5; the match to TRBD1 covers 7 bases. Trimming removed 2 bases from V and 4 bases from J; junction bases left unmatched: 8. There are 16 residues in the CDR3. The germline gives CDR1 MNHNY, CDR2 SVGAGI (reference sequence). The CDR3 spells CASSYGMGQRNQPQHF. The CDR3 nucleotides read TGTGCCAGCAGTTACGGAATGGGACAGCGAAATCAGCCCCAGCATTTT.

This clone was found once. The rearrangement joins TRBV11-3 to TRBJ2-1, with 10 bases matching TRBD2. In germline, CDR1 is SGHNT, CDR2 YENEEA. This CDR3 is 15 amino acids long. After removal of 5 bases from V and 3 bases from J, the junction contained 4 bases not matched to a gene. The CDR3 nucleotides are TGTGCCAGCAGCCTACTAGCGGGGAGCTACAATGAGCAGTTCTTC. The encoded protein is CASSLLAGSYNEQFF.

The chain links TRBV28 to TRBJ1-1; 10 bases agree with TRBD1. The CDR3 runs to 14 residues. V lost 10 bases and J lost 11; bases outside the gene matches: 16. The germline CDR1 and CDR2 sequences are MDHEN and SYDVKM. CDR3 region: CATLAGQGRVWAFF. DNA of the CDR3: TGTGCCACGTTGGCGGGACAGGGGCGAGTATGGGCTTTCTTT.

The chain is built from TRBV10-3 and TRBJ1-2; TRBD1 agrees at 7 bases. Germline V gene data show CDR1 as ENHRY and CDR2 as SYGVKD. V was clipped by 5 bases and J by 6 bases; unmatched bases: 3. CDR3 length: 12 amino acids. The CDR3 sequence: CAISRQGDGYTF. CDR3 sequence (DNA): TGTGCCATCAGTAGACAGGGAGATGGCTACACCTTC.

V gene TRBV28 combines with J gene TRBJ1-2; 9 nucleotides agree with TRBD1. Trimming removed 4 bases from V and 7 bases from J; junction bases left unmatched: 7. Germline V lookup: CDR1 MDHEN, CDR2 SYDVKM. This CDR3 spans 14 amino acids. This CDR3 reads CASSWRTGESGYTF. The CDR3, as DNA: TGTGCCAGCAGTTGGAGGACAGGGGAGAGTGGCTACACCTTC.

This clone showed up many times. This chain joins TRBV7-9 and TRBJ2-5; weak D call: TRBD2 (5 bases). V lost 5 bases, J lost 3 bases, and 13 bases lay in between. The CDR3 has 14 residues. Germline V gene lookup returns CDR1 SEHNR and CDR2 FQNEAQ (reference sequence). CDR3 coding DNA: TGTGCCAGCAGCCGTAGGACTGGCGAAGAGACCCAGTACTTC. This translates into CASSRRTGEETQYF.

As DNA, the CDR3 is TGCGCCAGCAGCCAAGGTGGCAACTATGGCTACACCTTC. Translation: CASSQGGNYGYTF. V gene TRBV4-1 combines with J gene TRBJ1-2; D gene ambiguous. The germline V and J ends were trimmed by 1 base and 2 bases, with 5 bases remaining between them. Germline values: CDR1 MGHRA, CDR2 YSYEKL. The CDR3 runs 13 residues.

This chain joins TRBV2 and TRBJ1-5, with 8 bases identical to TRBD1. The CDR3 sequence is 15 residues long. V lost 8 bases and J lost 7; bases outside the gene matches: 13. Germline lookup yields CDR1 SNHLY and CDR2 FYNNEI. As DNA, the CDR3 is TGTGCCAGCGTACAAGGACAGGGCGGAGGGCAGCCCCAGCATTTT. Translation: CASVQGQGGGQPQHF.

V and J are TRBV18 and TRBJ2-1, with 13 bases aligning to TRBD2. Germline CDR1 reads KGHSH; CDR2 reads LQKENI. This CDR3 comprises 15 residues. After removal of 3 bases from V and 9 bases from J, the junction contained 5 bases not matched to a gene. The CDR3 DNA sequence: TGTGCCAGCTCACCGGGACTAGCGGGAATGGCTGAGCAGTTCTTC. As protein: CASSPGLAGMAEQFF.

The chain carries TRBV5-4 and TRBJ2-1, with D maybe TRBD1 (6 bases). CDR1 and CDR2 from the germline V gene are SGHNT and YYREEE (reference sequence). Trimming took 9 bases from V and 2 from J, leaving 21 bases between them. The CDR3 loop spans 16 amino acids. CDR3 in amino acids: CATVIGTGQTYNEQFF. CDR3 coding DNA: TGTGCCACCGTTATCGGTACAGGGCAAACCTACAATGAGCAGTTCTTC.

The chain is built from TRBV5-1 and TRBJ1-5; 11 bases match TRBD1. Per germline, CDR1 SGHRS and CDR2 YFSETQ. Trimming took 4 bases from V and 6 from J; bases not matched to a gene: 6. This CDR3 has 15 residues. CDR3 sequence (DNA): TGCGCCAGCAGCCTGGAGGGACAGGGGGGTCAGCCCCAGCATTTT. Translated: CASSLEGQGGQPQHF. Full variable domain (rest looked up from reference TRBV5-1 and TRBJ1-5): KAGVTQTPRYLIKTRGQQVTLSCSPISGHRSVSWYQQTPGQGLQFLFEYFSETQRNKGNFPGRFSGRQFSNSRSEMNVSTLELGDSALYLCASSLEGQGGQPQHFGDGTRLSIL.

The V and J genes are TRBV18 and TRBJ1-5, with TRBD1 identical over 7 bases. This CDR3 comprises 14 residues. Trimming took 5 bases from V and 2 from J; bases not matched to a gene: 3. Germline CDR1 reads KGHSH; CDR2 reads LQKENI. The CDR3 protein is CASSRGTGNQPQHF. CDR3 bases: TGTGCCAGCTCAAGGGGGACAGGCAATCAGCCCCAGCATTTT. The full variable domain, its missing parts supplied by reference TRBV18 and TRBJ1-5, is NAGVMQNPRHLVRRRGQEARLRCSPMKGHSHVYWYRQLPEEGLKFMVYLQKENIIDESGMPKERFSAEFPKEGPSILRIQQVVRGDSAAYFCASSRGTGNQPQHFGDGTRLSIL.